Each of the 18 T cell receptor beta chains below was sequenced from the same sample in a study of cytomegalovirus exposure and HLA in healthy donors. Both 60 Vbeta primers and 13 Jbeta primers went into the PCR. This table comes from immunoSEQ multiplex PCR, and its TCRdb copy is limited to in-frame clones, with some not included. The data show about 160,000 clones, approximately 80% seen once. Material: PBMCs. These receptors were collected from a male donor in good health and CMV-seronegative.

The genes are TRBV19 and TRBJ1-1; the D is unclear. This CDR3 region has 13 residues. The V end was cut by 4 bases, the J end by 3 bases, with 9 bases between. Germline V lookup: CDR1 LNHDA, CDR2 SQIVND (reference sequence). The CDR3 loop reads CASSTTADTEAFF. CDR3 nucleotide sequence: TGTGCCAGTAGTACTACAGCAGACACTGAAGCTTTCTTT.

This clone was observed a few times. This rearrangement joins TRBV4-2 to TRBJ1-1; weak D call: TRBD1 (5 bases). CDR3 size: 13 residues. V lost 1 base and J lost 4, with 7 bases in between. Germline V lookup: CDR1 LGHNA, CDR2 YNFKEQ. The CDR3 DNA reads TGTGCCAGCAGCCAAGCAGGGATCACTGAAGCTTTCTTT. It codes for CASSQAGITEAFF.

The J gene is TRBJ1-2, the V gene TRBV7-2, with 8 bases aligning to TRBD1. CDR3 size: 15 residues. Germline V gives CDR1 SGHTA, CDR2 FQGNSA. J gave up 7 bases and V 6 bases, and 13 bases lay outside the gene matches. DNA of the CDR3: TGTGCCAGCAGAGCCCTTCTTACAGGGGGTGGTGGCTACACCTTC. Protein sequence: CASRALLTGGGGYTF.

This clone was observed a handful of times. V is TRBV28 and J is TRBJ1-2, with unresolved D. Germline V gene lookup returns CDR1 MDHEN and CDR2 SYDVKM. The CDR3 consists of 11 residues. Trimming shortened V by 8 bases and J by 8 bases, and 12 bases separated the two germline ends. Here the CDR3 DNA reads TGTGCCAGCTTCCAACTTCGGGGCTACACCTTC. Amino acids: CASFQLRGYTF.

The CDR3 coding sequence is TGTGCCAGCAGATACGCCCCAAGAGATACCCAGTACTTC. Protein: CASRYAPRDTQYF. This rearrangement joins TRBV28 to TRBJ2-5; D gene unclear. Germline loops: CDR1 MDHEN, CDR2 SYDVKM. CDR3 length: 13 amino acids. V lost 6 bases and J 8 bases, leaving 16 bases between the germline ends.

The chain is built from TRBV28 and TRBJ2-7; TRBD1 matches 9 bases. Germline V CDR1 and CDR2: MDHEN, SYDVKM. This CDR3 has 15 amino acids. V lost 0 bases to trimming and J lost 2 bases; unmatched junction nucleotides: 2. This chain's CDR3 is CASSLWGQGTYEQYF. CDR3 nucleotides: TGTGCCAGCAGTTTATGGGGACAGGGTACCTACGAGCAGTACTTC.

The chain recombines TRBV19 with TRBJ1-6; 9 bases match TRBD1. There are 14 residues in the CDR3. V gave up 6 bases and J gave up 7 bases; unmatched junction bases: 4. Germline values: CDR1 LNHDA, CDR2 SQIVND (reference sequence). The CDR3 is CASRVGTGNSPLHF. The CDR3, as DNA: TGTGCCAGTAGGGTGGGGACAGGGAATTCACCCCTCCACTTT.

The genes are TRBV5-6 and TRBJ2-7, with 7 bases aligning to TRBD2. J gave up 6 bases and V 2 bases, and 5 bases lay outside the gene matches. CDR3 length: 13 residues. Germline V gene data show CDR1 as SGHDT and CDR2 as YYEEEE. The CDR3 bases are TGTGCCAGCAGCTTAGCGGGGTTGGGCGAGCAGTACTTC. Translating gives CASSLAGLGEQYF. The variable domain in full, with the rest retrieved from reference TRBV5-6 and TRBJ2-7, is DAGVTQSPTHLIKTRGQQVTLRCSPKSGHDTVSWYQQALGQGPQFIFQYYEEEERQRGNFPDRFSGHQFPNYSSELNVNALLLGDSALYLCASSLAGLGEQYFGPGTRLTVT.

V and J are TRBV19 and TRBJ2-2, with 9 bases identical to TRBD1. J lost 3 bases, V lost 7 bases, and 3 bases had no gene match. CDR3 size: 14 residues. CDR1 is LNHDA, CDR2 SQIVND, per germline (reference sequence). In DNA, the CDR3 is TGTGCCAGTATCGACAGGGGGGACACCGGGGAGCTGTTTTTT. Residues: CASIDRGDTGELFF.

V is TRBV6-1 and J is TRBJ1-5, with 7 bases matching TRBD1. Trimming removed 3 bases from V and 6 bases from J; junction bases left unmatched: 5. Germline V gives CDR1 MNHNS, CDR2 SASEGT. The CDR3 covers 14 residues. For the CDR3, the DNA is TGTGCCAGCAGTGAGGCAGGGGGGTTTCAGCCCCAGCATTTT. Its translation is CASSEAGGFQPQHF.

This chain joins TRBV28 and TRBJ2-1; 9 nucleotides match TRBD2. The V gene end was trimmed by 4 bases and the J gene end by 0 bases; junction bases not matched to a gene: 4. The CDR3 covers 16 residues. Germline V CDR1 and CDR2: MDHEN, SYDVKM. The CDR3 nucleotides read TGTGCCAGCAGTTCAGCGGGAGGCCTCTCCTACAATGAGCAGTTCTTC. Its protein product is CASSSAGGLSYNEQFF.

The chain carries TRBV12-5 and TRBJ2-5; tentatively, D is TRBD1 (6 bases). The CDR3 loop spans 16 amino acids. Trimming left V 11 bases short and J 0 bases short, with 22 bases between. Per the germline V gene, CDR1 is LGHNT and CDR2 is FRNRAP. CDR3 residues: CAGNRVRALYQETQYF. DNA for the CDR3: TGTGCTGGGAACAGGGTCAGGGCCCTGTACCAAGAGACCCAGTACTTC.

The rearrangement links TRBV6-5 to TRBJ2-7; TRBD2 agrees at 12 bases. Germline V gives CDR1 MNHEY, CDR2 SVGAGI. V shed 6 bases and J 5 bases; nucleotides not matched to a gene: 8. The CDR3 runs 15 residues. CDR3 coding DNA: TGTGCCAGCAGATATGGACTAGCGGGGCGCAACGAGCAGTACTTC. Protein sequence: CASRYGLAGRNEQYF.

This clone came up a few times. This rearrangement joins TRBV30 to TRBJ1-1; the D gene is possibly TRBD1 (6 bases). Deletions cut 3 bases from V and 6 bases from J, with 14 bases between. CDR1 is GTSNPN, CDR2 SVGIG, per germline (reference sequence). The CDR3 is 13 residues long. The CDR3 spells CAWSTTGFAEAFF. The CDR3 coding sequence is TGTGCCTGGAGCACCACAGGGTTCGCTGAAGCTTTCTTT.

J is TRBJ2-4 and V is TRBV19; 8 bases fit TRBD1. This CDR3 has 13 residues. Trimming took 8 bases from V and 5 from J; bases not matched to a gene: 5. Germline V gives CDR1 LNHDA, CDR2 SQIVND (reference sequence). The CDR3 sequence is CASGQGWQNIQYF. The DNA of the CDR3 is TGTGCCAGTGGACAGGGATGGCAAAACATTCAGTACTTC.

V usage is TRBV5-5 and J usage is TRBJ2-6; the D gene is possibly TRBD1 (6 bases). The CDR3 has 15 amino acids. Trimming removed 4 bases from V and 3 bases from J, with 11 bases in between. Germline CDR1 reads SGHKS; CDR2 reads YYEKEE (reference sequence). CDR3 sequence: CASSQGTLGANVLTF. The CDR3 region has the DNA TGTGCCAGCAGCCAGGGGACACTTGGGGCCAACGTCCTGACTTTC.

The chain uses TRBV6-5 and TRBJ2-7, with 7 bases matching TRBD1. CDR3 length equals 15 residues. The trim removed 0 bases at V and 6 bases at J, leaving 8 bases unmatched. The germline V gene has CDR1 MNHEY and CDR2 SVGAGI. CDR3: CASSYSATGAGEQYF. In nucleotides, the CDR3 is TGTGCCAGCAGTTACTCGGCTACAGGGGCGGGCGAGCAGTACTTC.

V usage is TRBV5-1 and J usage is TRBJ2-1, with TRBD2 as a possible D gene (6 bases). The germline V gene has CDR1 SGHRS and CDR2 YFSETQ. V lost 4 bases and J 1 base, leaving 18 bases between the germline ends. This CDR3 spans 17 amino acids. The CDR3 here is CASSPGLPPGSYNEQFF. The CDR3 bases are TGCGCCAGCAGCCCGGGACTCCCTCCCGGGTCCTACAATGAGCAGTTCTTC.